The next 8 T cell receptor beta chains were all read from a single sample in a study of T-cell reconstitution after alpha-beta-depleted transplantation in children. Preparation of the TCRbeta library was carried out with unique molecular identifiers. Using its own MiXCR run on the PCR reads, TCRdb lists one record per CDR3 protein. Counted here are around 270,000 distinct CDR3 sequences, 10% occurring once; the ten biggest clones make up just under 7.5%. This material consisted of PBMCs, taken before TCRalphabeta/CD19-depleted stem cell transplant. The receptors derive from a boy less than two years old with acute myeloid leukemia, due to receive a stem cell transplant.

V gene TRBV10-3 combines with J gene TRBJ2-7; 7 bases match TRBD2. CDR3 length: 13 residues. After removal of 5 bases from V and 0 bases from J, the junction contained 1 base not matched to a gene. Germline V lookup: CDR1 ENHRY, CDR2 SYGVKD. CDR3 nucleotides: TGTGCCATCAGTCTAGCGGACTCCTACGAGCAGTACTTC. It yields the protein CAISLADSYEQYF.

This clonotype has ten or more counts. The rearrangement joins TRBV4-1 to TRBJ1-1; D gene uncertain. The CDR3 is made up of 15 amino acids. Germline V gives CDR1 MGHRA, CDR2 YSYEKL. V dropped 1 base and J dropped 1 base, with 10 bases sitting between them. CDR3 DNA sequence: TGCGCCAGCAGCCAAGTTGTGGTTACGAACACTGAAGCTTTCTTT. Its protein product is CASSQVVVTNTEAFF.

This sequence joins TRBV19 and TRBJ2-2; 9 nucleotides align to TRBD2. The CDR3 has 17 residues. Germline lookup yields CDR1 LNHDA and CDR2 SQIVND (reference sequence). J gave up 3 bases and V 1 base, and 6 bases lay outside the gene matches. The CDR3 sequence is CASSIGVAGVDTGELFF. CDR3 DNA sequence: TGTGCCAGTAGTATAGGGGTAGCGGGGGTTGACACCGGGGAGCTGTTTTTT.

This clonotype was recorded at least ten times. CDR3 DNA: TGTGCCAGCAGCCCGCCTAGCGGACCGCCCTACGAGCAGTACTTC. It is translated as CASSPPSGPPYEQYF. The chain recombines TRBV7-9 with TRBJ2-7; the match to TRBD2 covers 7 bases. CDR1 is SEHNR and CDR2 is FQNEAQ in the germline V gene (reference sequence). V was clipped by 5 bases and J by 2 bases; unmatched bases: 9. This CDR3 has 15 residues.

This chain links TRBV29-1 with TRBJ2-7; a weak D match, TRBD1 (5 bases). The CDR3 sequence is 12 residues long. The germline CDR1 and CDR2 sequences are SQVTM and ANQGSEA. The V end was cut by 4 bases, the J end by 7 bases, with 14 bases between. The CDR3: CSVADSPPEQYF. The CDR3 DNA sequence: TGCAGCGTTGCCGACAGTCCCCCTGAGCAGTACTTC.

This clonotype was counted many times. The rearrangement uses TRBV20-1 and TRBJ1-5; the D is unclear. The CDR3 sequence is 13 residues long. Trimming shortened V by 1 base and J by 0 bases, and 4 bases separated the two germline ends. Per the germline V gene, CDR1 is DFQATT and CDR2 is SNEGSKA (reference sequence). The CDR3 bases are TGCAGTGCTAGAGTAGATAGCAATCAGCCCCAGCATTTT. Protein product: CSARVDSNQPQHF.

This clonotype was detected many times. The V call is TRBV20-1, the J call TRBJ2-2, with TRBD2 matching over 8 bases. The CDR3 is 14 residues long. V was clipped by 5 bases and J by 3 bases; unmatched bases: 5. The germline gives CDR1 DFQATT, CDR2 SNEGSKA (reference sequence). CDR3 sequence (DNA): TGCAGTGCTGGAACTAGCGGCTACACCGGGGAGCTGTTTTTT. Protein product: CSAGTSGYTGELFF.

This clonotype was counted ten times or more. The genes are TRBV2 and TRBJ2-5, with TRBD1 matching over 9 bases. V was clipped by 6 bases and J by 1 base; unmatched bases: 6. The length of the CDR3 is 15 residues. Germline assignment: CDR1 SNHLY and CDR2 FYNNEI. CDR3: CASRPGTGSQETQYF. CDR3 DNA sequence: TGTGCCAGCAGGCCCGGGACAGGGAGCCAAGAGACCCAGTACTTC.